This TCR beta chain was sequenced in a study of cytomegalovirus exposure and HLA in healthy donors. Overall study: HLA-typed donors were the source of some 85 million unique TCRs, which an early data release held.

General study results and limits: Usually a TCR sequence was rare, but some public TCRs were found in many donors. Presence/absence results assume similar sequencing depth per donor, which may not hold. Previous analysis showed most TCR beta V segments were productive about 90% or about 30% of the time.

About this clone: Its specificity is unknown.

The V gene lost 8 bases and the J gene lost 2 bases, with 17 bases spanning the gap. CDR1 and CDR2 from the germline V gene are SGHDN and FVKESK. The CDR3 totals 15 residues. The PCR was carried out with 60 Vbeta primers and 13 Jbeta primers. Produced via immunoSEQ multiplex PCR; TCRdb's table is partial and in-frame only. This table has roughly 100,000 clones, less than 85% appearing once. This chain links TRBV14 with TRBJ2-3; D might be TRBD1 (5 bases). The sequence derives from a man between 40 and 49 years old in good health and CMV-seropositive. Sequencing input: PBMCs. CDR3 DNA: TGTGCCAGCCAGGAGATAGGGGCCTTCACAGATACGCAGTATTTT. The encoded protein is CASQEIGAFTDTQYF.